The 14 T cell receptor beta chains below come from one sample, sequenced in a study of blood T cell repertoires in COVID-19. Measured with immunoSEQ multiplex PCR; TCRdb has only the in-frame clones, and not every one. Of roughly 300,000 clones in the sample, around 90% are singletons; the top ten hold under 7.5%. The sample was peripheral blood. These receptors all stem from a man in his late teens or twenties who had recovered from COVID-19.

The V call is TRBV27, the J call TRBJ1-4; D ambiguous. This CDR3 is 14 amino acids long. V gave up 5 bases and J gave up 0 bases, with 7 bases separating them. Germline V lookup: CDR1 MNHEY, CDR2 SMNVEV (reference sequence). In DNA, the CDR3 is TGTGCCAGCAGTACAACCACAACTAATGAAAAACTGTTTTTT. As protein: CASSTTTTNEKLFF.

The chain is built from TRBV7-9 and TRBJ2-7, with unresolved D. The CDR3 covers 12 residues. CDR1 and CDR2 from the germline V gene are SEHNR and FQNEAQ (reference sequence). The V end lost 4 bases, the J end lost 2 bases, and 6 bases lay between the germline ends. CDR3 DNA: TGTGCCAGCAGCTCCTCTCCCTACGAGCAGTACTTC. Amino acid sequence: CASSSSPYEQYF.

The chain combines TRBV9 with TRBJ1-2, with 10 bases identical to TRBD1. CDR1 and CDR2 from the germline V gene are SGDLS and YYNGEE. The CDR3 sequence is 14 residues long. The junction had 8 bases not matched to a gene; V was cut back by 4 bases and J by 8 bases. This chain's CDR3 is CASSSGTGVDGYTF. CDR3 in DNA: TGTGCCAGCAGCTCCGGGACAGGGGTCGACGGCTACACCTTC.

The CDR3, as DNA: TGCGCCAGTCTCGGGACAGAGAATGAAAAACTGTTTTTT. The encoded protein is CASLGTENEKLFF. This chain links TRBV4-3 with TRBJ1-4; 7 positions match TRBD1. Germline-derived CDR1 and CDR2 are LGHNA and YSLEER. This CDR3 has 13 amino acids. The V and J ends lost 9 bases and 5 bases, in that order; junction bases with no gene match: 6.

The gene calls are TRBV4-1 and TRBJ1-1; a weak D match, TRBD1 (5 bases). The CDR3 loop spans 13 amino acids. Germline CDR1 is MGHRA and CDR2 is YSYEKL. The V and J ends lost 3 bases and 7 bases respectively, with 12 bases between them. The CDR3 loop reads CASSHLPGLEAFF. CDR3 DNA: TGCGCCAGCAGCCACCTCCCGGGACTTGAAGCTTTCTTT.

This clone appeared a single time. The CDR3 DNA is TGTGCCAGCAGACACACAGGGGCCGGTGAAAAACTGTTTTTT. Translation gives CASRHTGAGEKLFF. The chain combines TRBV11-2 with TRBJ1-4, with 7 bases lining up with TRBD1. Germline CDR1 reads SGHAT; CDR2 reads FQNNGV. The CDR3 length is 14 residues. V lost 6 bases, J lost 7 bases, and 8 bases stayed unmatched.

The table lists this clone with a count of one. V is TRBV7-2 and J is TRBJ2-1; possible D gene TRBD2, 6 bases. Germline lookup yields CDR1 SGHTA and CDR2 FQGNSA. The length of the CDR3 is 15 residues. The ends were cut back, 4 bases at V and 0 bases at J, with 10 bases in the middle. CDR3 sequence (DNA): TGTGCCAGCAGCTCCGCGGGAAGCTCCTACAATGAGCAGTTCTTC. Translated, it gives CASSSAGSSYNEQFF.

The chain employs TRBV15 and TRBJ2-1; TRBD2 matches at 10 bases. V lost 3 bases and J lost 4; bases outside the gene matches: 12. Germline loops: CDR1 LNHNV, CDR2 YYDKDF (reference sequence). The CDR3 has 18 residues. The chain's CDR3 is CATSRGLATRGGYNEQFF. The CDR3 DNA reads TGTGCCACCAGCAGGGGACTAGCGACCCGTGGGGGGTACAATGAGCAGTTCTTC.

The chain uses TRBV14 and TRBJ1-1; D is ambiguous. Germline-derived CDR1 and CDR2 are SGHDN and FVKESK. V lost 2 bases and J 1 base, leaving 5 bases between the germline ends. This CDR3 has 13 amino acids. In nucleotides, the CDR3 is TGTGCCAGCAGCCAAAACAGGAACACTGAAGCTTTCTTT. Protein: CASSQNRNTEAFF. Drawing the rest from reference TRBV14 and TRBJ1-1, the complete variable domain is EAGVTQFPSHSVIEKGQTVTLRCDPISGHDNLYWYRRVMGKEIKFLLHFVKESKQDESGMPNNRFLAERTGGTYSTLKVQPAELEDSGVYFCASSQNRNTEAFFGQGTRLTVV.

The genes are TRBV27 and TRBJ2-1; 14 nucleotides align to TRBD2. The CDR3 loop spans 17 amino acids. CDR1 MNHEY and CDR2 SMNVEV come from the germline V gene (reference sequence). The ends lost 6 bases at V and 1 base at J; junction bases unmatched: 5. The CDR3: CASRRLAGGLSYNEQFF. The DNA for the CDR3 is TGTGCCAGCAGGAGACTAGCGGGAGGGCTTTCCTACAATGAGCAGTTCTTC.

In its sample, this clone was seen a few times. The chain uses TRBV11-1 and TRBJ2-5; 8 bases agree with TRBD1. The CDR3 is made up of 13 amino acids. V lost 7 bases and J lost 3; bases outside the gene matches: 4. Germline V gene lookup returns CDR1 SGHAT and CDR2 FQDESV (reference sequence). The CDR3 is CASTLDREETQYF. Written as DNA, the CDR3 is TGTGCCAGCACCCTGGACAGGGAAGAGACCCAGTACTTC. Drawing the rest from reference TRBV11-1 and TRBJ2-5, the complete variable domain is EAEVAQSPRYKITEKSQAVAFWCDPISGHATLYWYRQILGQGPELLVQFQDESVVDDSQLPKDRFSAERLKGVDSTLKIQPAELGDSAMYLCASTLDREETQYFGPGTRLLVL.

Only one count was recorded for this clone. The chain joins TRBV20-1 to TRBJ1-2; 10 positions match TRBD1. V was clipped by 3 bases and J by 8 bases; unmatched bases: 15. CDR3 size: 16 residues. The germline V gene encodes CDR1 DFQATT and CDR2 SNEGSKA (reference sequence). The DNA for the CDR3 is TGCAGTGCTAGTGCGGGACAGGGGTTAAAAACTAAGGGCTACACCTTC. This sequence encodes CSASAGQGLKTKGYTF.

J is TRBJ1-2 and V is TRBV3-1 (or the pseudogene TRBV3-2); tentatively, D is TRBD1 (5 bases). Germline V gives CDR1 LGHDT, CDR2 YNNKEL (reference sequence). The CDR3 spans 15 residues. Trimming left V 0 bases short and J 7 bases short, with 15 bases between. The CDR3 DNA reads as TGTGCCAGCAGCCAAGATCTTTCGGGGGGAGGTGGCTACACCTTC. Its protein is CASSQDLSGGGGYTF.

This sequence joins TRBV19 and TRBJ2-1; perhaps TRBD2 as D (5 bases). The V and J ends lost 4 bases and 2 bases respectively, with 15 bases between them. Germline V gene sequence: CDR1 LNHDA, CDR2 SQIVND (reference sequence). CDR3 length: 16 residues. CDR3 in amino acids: CASSKGSVGTYNEQFF. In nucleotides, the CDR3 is TGTGCCAGTAGTAAAGGGAGCGTGGGGACCTACAATGAGCAGTTCTTC.